Presented here are 30 T cell receptor beta chains from one specimen sequenced in a study of early T cells in non-severe SARS-CoV-2 infection. Each CDR3 protein gets one entry after TCRdb re-called the 5' RACE reads with MiXCR. The data show about 31,000 distinct CDR3 sequences, 5.4% seen once. Sequenced material: whole blood. The receptors derive from an adult who was a healthcare worker with PCR-confirmed SARS-CoV-2 infection or an uninfected control (not recorded which).

This clonotype was counted at least ten times. This chain connects TRBV18 to TRBJ2-7; D gene uncertain. CDR3 size: 15 residues. CDR1 KGHSH and CDR2 LQKENI come from the germline V gene. Trimming shortened V by 2 bases and J by 0 bases, and 11 bases separated the two germline ends. CDR3 residues: CASSPIGRTSYEQYF. CDR3 DNA: TGTGCCAGCTCACCAATTGGACGTACCTCCTACGAGCAGTACTTC.

In this sample, this clonotype turned up many times. The chain uses TRBV7-9 and TRBJ1-1; D may be TRBD1 (6 bases). CDR1 is SEHNR and CDR2 is FQNEAQ in the germline V gene (reference sequence). Trimming stripped 1 base from V and 3 bases from J, with 12 bases between. The CDR3 spans 15 residues. CDR3 bases: TGTGCCAGCAGCTTAGGTCCAGGGGAGTACACTGAAGCTTTCTTT. It is translated as CASSLGPGEYTEAFF.

On this clonotype: One end of the junction varies from germline; a read error may be responsible. The chain combines TRBV11-1 with TRBJ2-1; TRBD2 might be the D (7 bases). This CDR3 is built from 12 residues. Per germline, CDR1 SGHAT and CDR2 FQDESV (reference sequence). In DNA, the CDR3 is TGTGCCAGCAGATTAGGGGGGGGCGAGCAGTTCTTC. This sequence encodes CASRLGGGEQFF.

This clonotype was seen ten or more times. The V call is TRBV13, the J call TRBJ2-1; tentative D call: TRBD2 (5 bases). Germline assignment: CDR1 PRHDT and CDR2 FYEKMQ (reference sequence). The CDR3 spans 12 residues. Trimming removed 1 base at V and 9 bases at J, with 7 bases between. In DNA form, the CDR3 reads TGTGCCAGCAGCTTAGACCGGGGTGAGCAGTTCTTC. Residues: CASSLDRGEQFF.

This sequence joins TRBV7-2 and TRBJ2-5, with no clear D. This CDR3 spans 13 amino acids. Trimming removed 3 bases at V and 2 bases at J, with 7 bases between. Germline CDR1 and CDR2: SGHTA and FQGNSA. CDR3 loop: CASSFSRQETQYF. CDR3 nucleotide sequence: TGTGCCAGCAGCTTTTCTAGACAAGAGACCCAGTACTTC.

Many counts were recorded for this clonotype. The chain couples TRBV20-1 to TRBJ2-7; 7 bases line up with TRBD1. CDR3 length equals 17 residues. J lost 4 bases, V lost 3 bases, and 18 bases had no gene match. Per germline, CDR1 DFQATT and CDR2 SNEGSKA (reference sequence). CDR3 nucleotide sequence: TGCAGTGCTAGCCCCTCCGACCGACAGGGCGTAATGTACGAGCAGTACTTC. It yields the protein CSASPSDRQGVMYEQYF.

This clonotype showed up just a few times. The rearrangement joins TRBV5-4 to TRBJ2-1, with 9 bases lining up with TRBD1. This CDR3 has 15 residues. V lost 0 bases, J lost 4 bases, and 2 bases stayed unmatched. CDR1 and CDR2 from the germline V gene are SGHNT and YYREEE (reference sequence). The CDR3 DNA reads as TGTGCCAGCAGCTTGGGAGGACAGGGGTACAATGAGCAGTTCTTC. Its protein product is CASSLGGQGYNEQFF.

This clonotype has a count of ten or more. The chain has TRBV7-9 and TRBJ2-2, with D unclear. V dropped 0 bases and J dropped 3 bases, with 8 bases sitting between them. This CDR3 is 15 amino acids long. Per germline, CDR1 SEHNR and CDR2 FQNEAQ (reference sequence). The CDR3 coding sequence is TGTGCCAGCAGCTTAGCGCAGGTGGACACCGGGGAGCTGTTTTTT. Encoded protein: CASSLAQVDTGELFF.

This clonotype occurred a few times. The rearrangement uses TRBV18 and TRBJ2-1, with 7 bases matching TRBD2. This CDR3 comprises 16 residues. V gave up 0 bases and J gave up 1 base; unmatched junction bases: 3. Germline-derived CDR1 and CDR2 are KGHSH and LQKENI. DNA for the CDR3: TGTGCCAGCTCACCACCAACGGGGGGATCCTACAATGAGCAGTTCTTC. Its translation: CASSPPTGGSYNEQFF. Supplemented by reference TRBV18 and TRBJ2-1, the full variable domain reads NAGVMQNPRHLVRRRGQEARLRCSPMKGHSHVYWYRQLPEEGLKFMVYLQKENIIDESGMPKERFSAEFPKEGPSILRIQQVVRGDSAAYFCASSPPTGGSYNEQFFGPGTRLTVL.

Ten or more counts support this clonotype. CDR3 bases: TGTGCCAGCAGCCAAATGTTAGGGGGAGGGAGCACCGGGGAGCTGTTTTTT. It codes for CASSQMLGGGSTGELFF. The chain couples TRBV4-2 to TRBJ2-2, with a possible D match to TRBD2 (7 bases). Trimming removed 2 bases from V and 4 bases from J, with 17 bases in between. There are 17 residues in the CDR3. The germline V gene has CDR1 LGHNA and CDR2 YNFKEQ.

This clonotype was observed a few times. This chain uses TRBV2 with TRBJ2-4; no clear D. This CDR3 region has 12 residues. Trimming cost V 6 bases and J 4 bases, with 7 bases left between them. The germline CDR1 and CDR2 sequences are SNHLY and FYNNEI. CDR3 in DNA: TGTGCCAGCAGCACGGATAAAAACATTCAGTACTTC. Translating it yields CASSTDKNIQYF.

The chain joins TRBV2 to TRBJ2-1, with 7 bases aligning to TRBD2. CDR3 length equals 16 residues. Trimming at V came to 3 bases and at J to 4 bases, leaving 9 bases not matched to a gene. Looked up from germline, CDR1 is SNHLY and CDR2 is FYNNEI. The CDR3 protein is CASSESWEGPYNEQFF. As DNA, the CDR3 is TGTGCCAGCAGTGAGTCTTGGGAGGGTCCTTACAATGAGCAGTTCTTC. The entire variable domain, with the rest obtained from reference TRBV2 and TRBJ2-1, is as follows: EPEVTQTPSHQVTQMGQEVILRCVPISNHLYFYWYRQILGQKVEFLVSFYNNEISEKSEIFDDQFSVERPDGSNFTLKIRSTKLEDSAMYFCASSESWEGPYNEQFFGPGTRLTVL.

A few counts support this clonotype. The chain employs TRBV29-1 and TRBJ1-2; 10 nucleotides line up with TRBD1. V trimming: 3 bases; J trimming: 13 bases; junction bases outside the gene matches: 17. Germline assignment: CDR1 SQVTM and CDR2 ANQGSEA. There are 15 residues in the CDR3. CDR3 DNA: TGCAGCGTTGATAAGTTAATAGGGGGACAGGGGACGACCACCTTC. It translates to CSVDKLIGGQGTTTF. Variable domain in full (rest from reference TRBV29-1 and TRBJ1-2): SAVISQKPSRDICQRGTSLTIQCQVDSQVTMMFWYRQQPGQSLTLIATANQGSEATYESGFVIDKFPISRPNLTFSTLTVSNMSPEDSSIYLCSVDKLIGGQGTTTFGSGTRLTVV.

This clonotype was observed a few times. This chain links TRBV9 with TRBJ2-2, with no clear D. The CDR3 has 14 amino acids. Germline V gene data show CDR1 as SGDLS and CDR2 as YYNGEE. Trimming shortened V by 0 bases and J by 3 bases, and 6 bases separated the two germline ends. The CDR3 spells CASSVVSYTGELFF. In DNA, the CDR3 is TGTGCCAGCAGCGTAGTTAGTTACACCGGGGAGCTGTTTTTT.

This clonotype was counted ten times or more. The chain combines TRBV18 with TRBJ1-2; D call uncertain. V was cut by 4 bases and J by 3 bases, with 12 bases left in between. CDR3 length: 14 amino acids. CDR1 and CDR2 from the germline V gene are KGHSH and LQKENI. In nucleotides, the CDR3 is TGTGCCAGCTCACAGCAACGGGAACACTATGGCTACACCTTC. Residues: CASSQQREHYGYTF.

This clonotype was recorded a few times. The chain couples TRBV2 to TRBJ2-5; TRBD2 matches 8 bases. The CDR3 length is 14 residues. The germline V gene encodes CDR1 SNHLY and CDR2 FYNNEI. J lost 1 base, V lost 7 bases, and 5 bases had no gene match. Written as DNA, the CDR3 is TGTGCCAGCAAGTTAGCGGGGACCCAAGAGACCCAGTACTTC. Protein: CASKLAGTQETQYF. The entire variable domain, with the rest obtained from reference TRBV2 and TRBJ2-5, is as follows: EPEVTQTPSHQVTQMGQEVILRCVPISNHLYFYWYRQILGQKVEFLVSFYNNEISEKSEIFDDQFSVERPDGSNFTLKIRSTKLEDSAMYFCASKLAGTQETQYFGPGTRLLVL.

This clonotype turned up a few times. The gene calls are TRBV14 and TRBJ2-1; TRBD2 matches at 7 bases. Unmatched junction bases numbered 17, after V lost 1 base and J lost 2 bases. The CDR3 runs 20 residues. From germline, CDR1 is SGHDN and CDR2 FVKESK. CDR3 DNA sequence: TGTGCCAGCAGCCAAGCCTTCGGCGGGAGCTTCTTTCGCGCCTACAATGAGCAGTTCTTC. Translating it yields CASSQAFGGSFFRAYNEQFF.

This clonotype was recorded many times. This rearrangement joins TRBV7-3 to TRBJ1-2; weak D call: TRBD1 (6 bases). The CDR3 sequence is 13 residues long. Looked up from germline, CDR1 is SGHTA and CDR2 is FQGTGA. The germline V and J ends were trimmed by 1 base and 14 bases, with 17 bases remaining between them. The CDR3 DNA reads TGTGCCAGCAGCTTAAGTCGCACCGGGGGCTTGACCTTC. Its translation is CASSLSRTGGLTF. Based on the CDR3 plus reference TRBV7-3 and TRBJ1-2, the full variable domain is GAGVSQTPSNKVTEKGKYVELRCDPISGHTALYWYRQSLGQGPEFLIYFQGTGAADDSGLPNDRFFAVRPEGSVSTLKIQRTERGDSAVYLCASSLSRTGGLTFGSGTRLTVV.

Many counts were recorded for this clonotype. The chain uses TRBV4-3 and TRBJ2-1, with TRBD2 as a possible D gene (5 bases). This CDR3 region has 17 residues. The V gene lost 0 bases and the J gene lost 7 bases, with 19 bases spanning the gap. CDR1 LGHNA and CDR2 YSLEER come from the germline V gene. The CDR3 DNA is TGCGCCAGCAGCCAAGACACACAGAGAGGCGGAGGAAATGAGCAGTTCTTC. Its translation: CASSQDTQRGGGNEQFF.

The chain links TRBV14 to TRBJ2-4, with 11 bases matching TRBD2. The length of the CDR3 is 18 residues. CDR1 SGHDN and CDR2 FVKESK come from the germline V gene. J lost 1 base, V lost 3 bases, and 8 bases had no gene match. The CDR3: CASSHRVSSGRAKNIQYF. The DNA of the CDR3 is TGTGCCAGCAGCCATAGGGTGTCTAGCGGGAGGGCCAAAAACATTCAGTACTTC.

V usage is TRBV24-1 and J usage is TRBJ2-1; 7 nucleotides match TRBD1. V shed 4 bases and J 2 bases; nucleotides not matched to a gene: 7. The CDR3 runs to 16 residues. In germline, CDR1 is KGHDR, CDR2 SFDVKD. CDR3 in DNA: TGTGCCACCAGTGACCATAGACAGGGAACCTACAATGAGCAGTTCTTC. It translates to CATSDHRQGTYNEQFF.

This clonotype was recorded many times. V usage is TRBV5-1 and J usage is TRBJ1-5; D unresolved. Germline V CDR1 and CDR2: SGHRS, YFSETQ. V lost 5 bases and J lost 0, with 12 bases in between. CDR3 length: 15 residues. The CDR3 here is CASRQGPLSNQPQHF. For the CDR3, the DNA is TGCGCCAGCAGACAAGGCCCCCTTAGCAATCAGCCCCAGCATTTT. Combining the CDR3 with reference TRBV5-1 and TRBJ1-5 gives the whole variable domain KAGVTQTPRYLIKTRGQQVTLSCSPISGHRSVSWYQQTPGQGLQFLFEYFSETQRNKGNFPGRFSGRQFSNSRSEMNVSTLELGDSALYLCASRQGPLSNQPQHFGDGTRLSIL.

This clonotype was recorded many times. This chain uses TRBV20-1 with TRBJ2-7; a weak D match, TRBD2 (6 bases). Germline CDR1 is DFQATT and CDR2 is SNEGSKA (reference sequence). V was pared by 3 bases and J by 4 bases, with 13 bases between. This CDR3 contains 13 residues. CDR3 in amino acids: CSAREAGLYEQYF. The CDR3 DNA is TGCAGTGCTAGGGAGGCGGGGCTATACGAGCAGTACTTC.

This clonotype was recorded at least ten times. V is TRBV2 and J is TRBJ2-1, with unresolved D. Germline CDR1 SNHLY, CDR2 FYNNEI. This CDR3 has 14 amino acids. The V gene lost 7 bases and the J gene lost 9 bases, with 19 bases spanning the gap. The CDR3 here is CASIFLKSSSEQFF. The CDR3 DNA reads as TGTGCCAGCATCTTTTTAAAGAGTTCGTCTGAGCAGTTCTTC.

This clonotype was detected ten times or more. This chain links TRBV7-9 with TRBJ2-3, with D tentatively TRBD1 or TRBD2 (5 bases each). The CDR3 has 15 amino acids. V gave up 1 base and J gave up 6 bases, with 14 bases separating them. The germline gives CDR1 SEHNR, CDR2 FQNEAQ (reference sequence). CDR3: CASSLEVGTEDTQYF. The DNA for the CDR3 is TGTGCCAGCAGCTTAGAGGTTGGGACGGAGGATACGCAGTATTTT.

This clonotype was detected only a few times. The chain uses TRBV14 and TRBJ2-2; 7 bases are shared with TRBD1. Germline CDR1 and CDR2: SGHDN and FVKESK. Trimming removed 4 bases from V and 0 bases from J; junction bases left unmatched: 5. This CDR3 contains 16 residues. This chain's CDR3 is CASSPDGTANTGELFF. DNA for the CDR3: TGTGCCAGCAGCCCAGACGGGACAGCGAACACCGGGGAGCTGTTTTTT.

This clonotype occurred many times. J is TRBJ2-1 and V is TRBV10-2; D gene unclear. Germline lookup yields CDR1 WSHSY and CDR2 SAAADI. The CDR3 is 12 residues long. The ends were cut back, 6 bases at V and 11 bases at J, with 14 bases in the middle. Written as DNA, the CDR3 is TGCGCCAGCAGCCTACCCCAGGCGAAGCAGTTCTTC. This translates into CASSLPQAKQFF.

This clonotype was seen ten or more times. The chain recombines TRBV6-1 with TRBJ2-1; no clear D. The CDR3 totals 13 residues. V gave up 7 bases and J gave up 3 bases, with 10 bases separating them. The germline V gene encodes CDR1 MNHNS and CDR2 SASEGT. The chain's CDR3 is CASTLSVYNEQFF. For the CDR3, the DNA is TGTGCCAGCACTTTGTCCGTCTACAATGAGCAGTTCTTC.

This chain links TRBV6-2 or TRBV6-3 with TRBJ2-6; D gene ambiguous. There are 14 residues in the CDR3. Per germline, CDR1 MNHEY and CDR2 SVGEGT. V was cut by 3 bases and J by 2 bases, with 5 bases left in between. In DNA, the CDR3 is TGTGCCAGCAGTTATACGGCTGGGGCCAACGTCCTGACTTTC. It specifies CASSYTAGANVLTF.

The chain carries TRBV6-6 and TRBJ2-1, with D hard to call. V dropped 8 bases and J dropped 3 bases, with 8 bases sitting between them. The CDR3 spans 12 residues. Germline lookup yields CDR1 MNHNY and CDR2 SVGAGI (reference sequence). In DNA form, the CDR3 reads TGTGCCAGCGGGGTTTACTACAATGAGCAGTTCTTC. It yields the protein CASGVYYNEQFF.